Listed below are T cell receptor beta chains from one sample, sequenced in a study of cytomegalovirus exposure and HLA in healthy donors. Only in-frame clones appear in the TCRdb table, and some are missing; sequencing was by immunoSEQ multiplex PCR. The sample shows approximately 170,000 clones, roughly four fifths of them seen only once. Specimen: PBMCs. The origin of the receptors is a man aged 45 to 65 in good health and CMV-seropositive. Each CDR3 is given without its conserved first and last residue. The order of the fields is V gene, J gene, CDR3 protein.

V: TRBV5-1
J: TRBJ2-5
CDR3: ASSLRTIQETQY

V: TRBV19
J: TRBJ1-1
CDR3: ASRTGVELGEAF

V: TRBV4-1
J: TRBJ2-3
CDR3: ASSQVWGGTTDTQY

V: TRBV7-9
J: TRBJ2-7
CDR3: ASSLRQGAYEQY

V: TRBV5-4
J: TRBJ2-5
CDR3: ASSISLAEETQY

V: TRBV6-5
J: TRBJ1-2
CDR3: ASSSGGNYGYT

V: TRBV11-2
J: TRBJ2-5
CDR3: ASSVGSGGADLKTQY

V: TRBV5-5
J: TRBJ2-7
CDR3: ASSLALGGGGFEQY

V: TRBV6-5
J: TRBJ2-3
CDR3: ASGRGESDTQY

V: TRBV28
J: TRBJ1-2
CDR3: ASSQPGQGLGGYT

V: TRBV7-9
J: TRBJ1-4
CDR3: ASSLADRVGIEKLF

V: TRBV18
J: TRBJ2-7
CDR3: ASSPIDIAYEQY

V: TRBV10-3
J: TRBJ1-5
CDR3: AISESTRGTQH

V: TRBV7-9
J: TRBJ2-5
CDR3: ASSRSGGAMGETQY

V: TRBV5-4
J: TRBJ2-7
CDR3: ASRLDSQGYEQY

V: TRBV19
J: TRBJ2-1
CDR3: ASSLYNEQF

V: TRBV2
J: TRBJ1-4
CDR3: ASSGQREELF

V: TRBV29-1
J: TRBJ1-1
CDR3: SGGDRVNTEAF

V: TRBV6-5
J: TRBJ1-5
CDR3: ASRRWLNQPQH

V: TRBV28
J: TRBJ2-7
CDR3: ASSLLTSEQY

V: TRBV6-5
J: TRBJ2-2
CDR3: ASSFGSGGELF

V: TRBV9
J: TRBJ2-2
CDR3: ASSDPVAGADTGELF